Each of the 10 T cell receptor beta chains below was sequenced from the same sample in a study of shared clonotypes between healthy human individuals. This table comes from immunoSEQ multiplex PCR, and its TCRdb copy is limited to in-frame clones, with some not included. Of fewer than 1 million clones in the sample, about 97% were seen once. The naive CD8 population came from CD45RO-negative cells selected for CCR7, without terminally differentiated effector memory CD45RA+ cells. Sequenced material: naive CD8+ T cells sorted from blood. Receptor source: a man in his thirties or forties in good health.

The chain combines TRBV9 with TRBJ2-2; D is unresolved. CDR1 and CDR2 from the germline V gene are SGDLS and YYNGEE. V dropped 0 bases and J dropped 4 bases, with 16 bases sitting between them. The CDR3 is 17 amino acids. CDR3 sequence reads: CASSVGASGRGTGELFF. The CDR3 nucleotides read TGTGCCAGCAGCGTAGGGGCGAGTGGTCGAGGCACCGGGGAGCTGTTTTTT.

The rearrangement joins TRBV6-6 to TRBJ2-1; D may be TRBD2 (5 bases). CDR1 is MNHNY, CDR2 SVGAGI, per germline (reference sequence). The CDR3 runs to 14 residues. The V and J ends lost 7 bases and 9 bases respectively, with 19 bases between them. The CDR3 sequence: CASTPRPGIGEQFF. The CDR3 nucleotides read TGTGCCAGCACCCCCCGGCCGGGGATCGGTGAGCAGTTCTTC.

V gene TRBV7-6 combines with J gene TRBJ2-1; 8 bases fit TRBD2. V gave up 5 bases and J gave up 1 base; unmatched junction bases: 4. The CDR3 consists of 15 residues. Germline CDR1 SGHVS, CDR2 FNYEAQ. CDR3 in amino acids: CASSPLAESYNEQFF. The CDR3 DNA sequence: TGTGCCAGCAGCCCACTAGCGGAGTCCTACAATGAGCAGTTCTTC.

V gene TRBV6-1 combines with J gene TRBJ2-1, with D unclear. Per germline, CDR1 MNHNS and CDR2 SASEGT. This CDR3 is built from 16 residues. Deletions cut 1 base from V and 0 bases from J, with 10 bases between. The DNA of the CDR3 is TGTGCCAGCAGTGAAGGCCAGGAGCACTCCTACAATGAGCAGTTCTTC. It translates to CASSEGQEHSYNEQFF.

The J gene is TRBJ1-5, the V gene TRBV7-8; D is unresolved. From germline, CDR1 is SGHVS and CDR2 FQNEAQ. Trimming pared 5 bases from V and 4 bases from J, leaving 18 bases between. This CDR3 comprises 16 residues. The CDR3 DNA sequence: TGTGCCAGCAGCCCCAGGCGGGGATTGAGGAATCAGCCCCAGCATTTT. This translates into CASSPRRGLRNQPQHF. The entire variable domain, with the rest obtained from reference TRBV7-8 and TRBJ1-5, is as follows: GAGVSQSPRYKVAKRGQDVALRCDPISGHVSLFWYQQALGQGPEFLTYFQNEAQLDKSGLPSDRFFAERPEGSVSTLKIQRTQQEDSAVYLCASSPRRGLRNQPQHFGDGTRLSIL.

The rearrangement uses TRBV6-5 and TRBJ2-1; D is unresolved. V was trimmed by 1 base and J by 1 base, leaving 8 bases between them. The CDR3 covers 15 residues. In germline, CDR1 is MNHEY, CDR2 SVGAGI. CDR3 sequence reads: CASSYFGGSYNEQFF. CDR3 bases: TGTGCCAGCAGTTACTTCGGCGGATCCTACAATGAGCAGTTCTTC.

J is TRBJ2-4 and V is TRBV18; D is perhaps TRBD1 (6 bases). The germline gives CDR1 KGHSH, CDR2 LQKENI. CDR3 size: 15 residues. Trimming took 3 bases from V and 0 from J, leaving 9 bases between them. The DNA for the CDR3 is TGTGCCAGCTCACCGGTAGGGGGAGCCAAAAACATTCAGTACTTC. Translation gives CASSPVGGAKNIQYF.

The chain carries TRBV9 and TRBJ1-1; 8 bases match TRBD1. The CDR3 consists of 15 residues. Germline V gene lookup returns CDR1 SGDLS and CDR2 YYNGEE. J gave up 3 bases and V 0 bases, and 4 bases lay outside the gene matches. DNA for the CDR3: TGTGCCAGCAGCGTAGAGGACAGGGTGTACACTGAAGCTTTCTTT. Protein sequence: CASSVEDRVYTEAFF.

V and J are TRBV10-2 and TRBJ2-4; the match to TRBD1 covers 8 bases. The J segment lost 8 bases and the V segment lost 3 bases, leaving 9 bases of the junction unmatched. CDR3 size: 15 residues. Germline V CDR1 and CDR2: WSHSY, SAAADI. The CDR3 DNA reads as TGCGCCAGCAGTGATGAAACAGGGGGGTTGGACATTCAGTACTTC. It codes for CASSDETGGLDIQYF.

This clone was observed a single time. Additional DNA sequences in this sample encode the identical CDR3. The rearrangement uses TRBV7-9 and TRBJ1-1; tentative D call: TRBD1 (5 bases). The CDR3 is 13 residues long. CDR1 is SEHNR, CDR2 FQNEAQ, per germline (reference sequence). V was shortened by 1 base and J by 5 bases, with 8 bases between the two germline ends. The CDR3 is CASSLDGGTEAFF. CDR3 DNA: TGTGCCAGCAGCTTAGATGGGGGAACTGAAGCTTTCTTT.